Sequencing of this T cell receptor (beta chain) was carried out in a study of vaccination effects on CD4 cells after COVID-19. Turning to the study itself: It was a median of 72 days after the second dose that post-vaccine samples were obtained. Study-level points and caveats: Late post-vaccination samples showed marked contraction of infection- and vaccine-induced clones.

Ahead of sequencing, the ViraFEST assay grew antigen-specific CD4+ T cells using viral peptide pools. When more than 9 days of culture had elapsed, CD4+ T cells were isolated. Either the BNT162b2 or mRNA-1273 vaccine was given to participants in two doses. A density of approximately 2.2 million PBMC per well was used; these cells were cultured with about 10 IU/ml IL-2 and about 10 ug/ml peptides. With regard to this clone: The antigen remains undetermined.

Sequencing used immunoSEQ multiplex PCR; TCRdb keeps in-frame clones, though not all of them. The repertoire consists of about 60,000 clones, with 78% occurring once and the leading ten covering 1.5% to 2.5%. The TCR comes from a human donor who received a COVID-19 vaccine. Sequenced material: CD4+ T cells from PBMCs cultured with HCoV-OC43 spike peptides, taken after COVID-19 vaccination. The subset was: HCoV-OC43 spike overlapping peptide pool stimulation.

CDR3 sequence: CASSPTQGAWDTQYF. The CDR3 DNA reads TGTGCCAGCAGCCCAACACAGGGGGCATGGGATACGCAGTATTTT. The rearrangement links TRBV7-2 to TRBJ2-3; 9 nucleotides align to TRBD1. This CDR3 region has 15 residues. V lost 5 bases to trimming and J lost 6 bases; unmatched junction nucleotides: 9. From germline, CDR1 is SGHTA and CDR2 FQGNSA.